This T cell receptor beta chain was obtained from a study of response to subunit inactivated influenza vaccine. TCRdb used MiXCR to reprocess the RT-PCR reads, holding one entry per CDR3 protein. The sample has roughly 650,000 distinct CDR3 sequences, 15% to 17% seen once. Germline CDR1 SGHRS, CDR2 YFSETQ. V was clipped by 0 bases and J by 0 bases, with 5 bases between them. This CDR3 region has 14 residues. V gene TRBV5-1 combines with J gene TRBJ2-3; D remains unclear. The clonotype comes from a middle-aged man who received an inactivated influenza vaccine. The specimen was PBMCs from blood, collected less than 13 days after vaccination. CDR3 DNA sequence: TGCGCCAGCAGCTTGGCGGATAGCACAGATACGCAGTATTTT. Translating it yields CASSLADSTDTQYF.